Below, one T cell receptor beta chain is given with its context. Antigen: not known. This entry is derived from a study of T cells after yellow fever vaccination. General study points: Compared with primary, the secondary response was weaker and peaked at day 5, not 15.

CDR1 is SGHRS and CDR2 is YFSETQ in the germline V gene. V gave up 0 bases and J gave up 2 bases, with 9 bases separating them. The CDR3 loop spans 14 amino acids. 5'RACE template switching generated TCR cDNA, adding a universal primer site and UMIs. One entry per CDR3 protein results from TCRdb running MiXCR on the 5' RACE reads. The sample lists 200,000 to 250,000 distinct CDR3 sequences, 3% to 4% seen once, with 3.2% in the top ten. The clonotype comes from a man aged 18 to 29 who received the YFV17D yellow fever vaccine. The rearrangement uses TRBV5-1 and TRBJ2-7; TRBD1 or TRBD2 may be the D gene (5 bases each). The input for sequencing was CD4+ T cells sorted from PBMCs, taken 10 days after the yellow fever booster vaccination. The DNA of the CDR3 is TGCGCCAGCAGCTTGGCAAGGGACGCCTACGAGCAGTACTTC. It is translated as CASSLARDAYEQYF.